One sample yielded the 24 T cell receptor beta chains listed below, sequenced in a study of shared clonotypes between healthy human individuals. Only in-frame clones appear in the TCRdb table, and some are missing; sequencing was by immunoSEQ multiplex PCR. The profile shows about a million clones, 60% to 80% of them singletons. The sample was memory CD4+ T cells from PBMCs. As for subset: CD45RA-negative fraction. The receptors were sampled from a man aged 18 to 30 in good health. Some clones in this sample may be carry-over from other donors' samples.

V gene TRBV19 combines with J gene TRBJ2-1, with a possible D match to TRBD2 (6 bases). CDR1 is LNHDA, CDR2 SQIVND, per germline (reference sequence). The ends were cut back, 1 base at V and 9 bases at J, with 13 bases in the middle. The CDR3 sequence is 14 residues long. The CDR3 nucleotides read TGTGCCAGTAGTATAGGGGGAGGACCAAGTGAGCAGTTCTTC. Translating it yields CASSIGGGPSEQFF.

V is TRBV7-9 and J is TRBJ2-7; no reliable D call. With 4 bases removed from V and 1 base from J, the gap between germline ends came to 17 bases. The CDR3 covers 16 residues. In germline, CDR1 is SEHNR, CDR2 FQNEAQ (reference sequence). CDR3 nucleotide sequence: TGTGCCAGCAGCTCGATGGTAGCAGGAGCTTCCTACGAGCAGTACTTC. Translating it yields CASSSMVAGASYEQYF.

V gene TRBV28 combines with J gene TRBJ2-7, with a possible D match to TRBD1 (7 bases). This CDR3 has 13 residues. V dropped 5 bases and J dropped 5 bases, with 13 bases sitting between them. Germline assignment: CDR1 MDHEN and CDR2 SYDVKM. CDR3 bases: TGTGCCAGCAGTGGTCAGGGGGAGGACGAGCAGTACTTC. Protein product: CASSGQGEDEQYF.

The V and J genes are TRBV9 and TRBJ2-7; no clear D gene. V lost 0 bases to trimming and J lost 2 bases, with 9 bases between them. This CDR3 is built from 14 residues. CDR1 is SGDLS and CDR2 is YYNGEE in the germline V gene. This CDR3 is CASSVALLTYEQYF. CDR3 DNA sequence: TGTGCCAGCAGCGTAGCACTACTCACCTACGAGCAGTACTTC.

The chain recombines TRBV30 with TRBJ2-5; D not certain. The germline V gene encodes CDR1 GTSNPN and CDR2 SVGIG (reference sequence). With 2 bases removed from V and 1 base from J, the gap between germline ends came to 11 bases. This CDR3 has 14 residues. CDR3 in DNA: TGTGCCTGGAGTAAAACCCCGCTCCAAGAGACCCAGTACTTC. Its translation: CAWSKTPLQETQYF.

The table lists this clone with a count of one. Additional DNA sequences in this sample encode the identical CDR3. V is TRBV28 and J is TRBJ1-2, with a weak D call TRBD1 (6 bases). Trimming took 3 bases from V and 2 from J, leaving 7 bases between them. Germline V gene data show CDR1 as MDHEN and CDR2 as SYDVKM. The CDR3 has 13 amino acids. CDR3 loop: CASSFQGNYGYTF. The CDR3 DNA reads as TGTGCCAGCAGTTTTCAGGGGAACTATGGCTACACCTTC.

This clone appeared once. The CDR3 loop reads CAWRWAGGTGELFF. CDR3 coding DNA: TGTGCCTGGAGGTGGGCAGGGGGGACCGGGGAGCTGTTTTTT. V and J are TRBV30 and TRBJ2-2; D may be TRBD1 (7 bases). V gave up 3 bases and J gave up 5 bases, with 13 bases separating them. The CDR3 contains 14 residues. Germline V lookup: CDR1 GTSNPN, CDR2 SVGIG (reference sequence). Looking up the rest from reference TRBV30 and TRBJ2-2 gives the full variable domain: SQTIHQWPATLVQPVGSPLSLECTVEGTSNPNLYWYRQAAGRGLQLLFYSVGIGQISSEVPQNLSASRPQDRQFILSSKKLLLSDSGFYLCAWRWAGGTGELFFGEGSRLTVL.

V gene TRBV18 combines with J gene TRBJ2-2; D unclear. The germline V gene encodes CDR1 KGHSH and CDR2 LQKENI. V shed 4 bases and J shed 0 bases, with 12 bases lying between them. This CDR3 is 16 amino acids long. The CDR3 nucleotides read TGTGCCAGCTCACTGACTGGGTCCCCGAACACCGGGGAGCTGTTTTTT. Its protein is CASSLTGSPNTGELFF.

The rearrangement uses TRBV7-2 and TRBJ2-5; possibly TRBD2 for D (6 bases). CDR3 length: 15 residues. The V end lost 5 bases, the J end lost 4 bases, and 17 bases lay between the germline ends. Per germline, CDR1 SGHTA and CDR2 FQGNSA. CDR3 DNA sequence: TGTGCCAGCAGCACTCAGAGGCTAGCGCGAGAGACCCAGTACTTC. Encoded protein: CASSTQRLARETQYF.

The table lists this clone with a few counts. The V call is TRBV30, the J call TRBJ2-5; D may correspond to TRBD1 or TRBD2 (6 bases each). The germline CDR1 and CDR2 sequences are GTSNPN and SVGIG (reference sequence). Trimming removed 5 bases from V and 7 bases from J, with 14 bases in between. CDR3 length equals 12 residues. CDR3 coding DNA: TGTGCCTGGTACAGGGACTCCATGACCCAGTACTTC. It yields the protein CAWYRDSMTQYF.

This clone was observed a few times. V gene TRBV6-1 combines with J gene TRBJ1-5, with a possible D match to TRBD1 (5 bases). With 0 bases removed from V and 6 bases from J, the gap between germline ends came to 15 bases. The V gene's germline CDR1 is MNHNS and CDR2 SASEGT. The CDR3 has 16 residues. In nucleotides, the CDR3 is TGTGCCAGCAGTGAAGCGAGCAGGGCGGGGGGTCAGCCCCAGCATTTT. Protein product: CASSEASRAGGQPQHF.

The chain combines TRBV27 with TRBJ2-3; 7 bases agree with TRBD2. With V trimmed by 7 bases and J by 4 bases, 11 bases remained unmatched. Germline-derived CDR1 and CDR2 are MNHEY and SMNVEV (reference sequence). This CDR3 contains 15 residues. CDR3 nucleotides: TGTGCCAGCACATGGAGGGAGGGCCCGTCAGATACGCAGTATTTT. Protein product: CASTWREGPSDTQYF.

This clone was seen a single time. CDR3 in DNA: TGCGCCAGCAGCCCGGCCGGACAGCTGAACACTGAAGCTTTCTTT. It specifies CASSPAGQLNTEAFF. The genes are TRBV5-1 and TRBJ1-1; possibly TRBD1 for D (6 bases). The CDR3 length is 15 residues. Germline V lookup: CDR1 SGHRS, CDR2 YFSETQ. Trimming removed 4 bases from V and 0 bases from J, with 13 bases in between.

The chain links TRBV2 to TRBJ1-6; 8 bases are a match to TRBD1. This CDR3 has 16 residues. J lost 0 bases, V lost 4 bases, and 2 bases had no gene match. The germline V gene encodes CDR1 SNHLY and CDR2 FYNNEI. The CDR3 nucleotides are TGTGCCAGCAGTGGACAGGGGAGCTCCTATAATTCACCCCTCCACTTT. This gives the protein CASSGQGSSYNSPLHF.

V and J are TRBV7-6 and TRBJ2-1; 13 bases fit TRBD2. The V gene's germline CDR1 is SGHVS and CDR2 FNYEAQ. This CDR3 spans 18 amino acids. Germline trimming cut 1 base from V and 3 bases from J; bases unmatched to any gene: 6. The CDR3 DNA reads TGTGCCAGCAGCTTAGGGGGGACTAGCGGGACGCACTACAATGAGCAGTTCTTC. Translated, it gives CASSLGGTSGTHYNEQFF.

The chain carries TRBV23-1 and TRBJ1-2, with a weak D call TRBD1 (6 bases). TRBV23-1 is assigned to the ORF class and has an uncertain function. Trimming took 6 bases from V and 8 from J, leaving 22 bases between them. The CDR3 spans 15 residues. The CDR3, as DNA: TGCGCCAGCAGACTACGGACGGGGGGCGGGAGCGGCTACACCTTC. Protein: CASRLRTGGGSGYTF.

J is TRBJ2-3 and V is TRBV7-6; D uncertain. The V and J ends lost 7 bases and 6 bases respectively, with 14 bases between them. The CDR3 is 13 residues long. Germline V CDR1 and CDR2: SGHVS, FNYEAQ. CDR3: CASTRSLGDTQYF. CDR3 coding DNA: TGTGCCAGCACCCGAAGTTTGGGGGATACGCAGTATTTT.

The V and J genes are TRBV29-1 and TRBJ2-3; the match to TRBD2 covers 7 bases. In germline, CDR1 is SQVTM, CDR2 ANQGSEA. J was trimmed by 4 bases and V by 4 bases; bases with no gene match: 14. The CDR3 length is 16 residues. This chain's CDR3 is CSVGGLSGKGSDTQYF. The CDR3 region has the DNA TGCAGCGTTGGGGGCCTCAGCGGGAAAGGGTCAGATACGCAGTATTTT.

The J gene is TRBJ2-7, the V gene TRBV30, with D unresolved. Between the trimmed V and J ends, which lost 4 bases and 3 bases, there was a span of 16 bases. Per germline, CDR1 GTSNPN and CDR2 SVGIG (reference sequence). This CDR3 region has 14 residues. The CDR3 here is CAWTTLGRRYEQYF. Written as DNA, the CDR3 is TGTGCCTGGACCACATTGGGTAGGCGCTACGAGCAGTACTTC. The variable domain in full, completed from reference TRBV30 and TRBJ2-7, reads SQTIHQWPATLVQPVGSPLSLECTVEGTSNPNLYWYRQAAGRGLQLLFYSVGIGQISSEVPQNLSASRPQDRQFILSSKKLLLSDSGFYLCAWTTLGRRYEQYFGPGTRLTVT.

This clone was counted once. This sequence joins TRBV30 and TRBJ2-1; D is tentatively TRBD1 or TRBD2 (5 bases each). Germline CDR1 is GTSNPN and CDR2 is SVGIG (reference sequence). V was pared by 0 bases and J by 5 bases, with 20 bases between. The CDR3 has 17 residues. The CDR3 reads CAWSVRSWGSYHNEQFF. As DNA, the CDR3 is TGTGCCTGGAGTGTACGGTCGTGGGGGTCTTACCACAATGAGCAGTTCTTC.

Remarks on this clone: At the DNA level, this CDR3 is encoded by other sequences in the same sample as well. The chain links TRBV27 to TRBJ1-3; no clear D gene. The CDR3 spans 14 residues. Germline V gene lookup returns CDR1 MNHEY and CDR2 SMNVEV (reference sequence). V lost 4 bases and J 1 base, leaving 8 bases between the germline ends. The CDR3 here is CASSSGVSGNTIYF. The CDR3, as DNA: TGTGCCAGCAGTTCTGGCGTTTCTGGAAACACCATATATTTT.

The CDR3 reads CASSQPLAGSSTDTQYF. CDR3 nucleotides: TGCGCCAGCAGCCAACCTCTAGCGGGAAGTAGCACAGATACGCAGTATTTT. This rearrangement joins TRBV4-1 to TRBJ2-3; 9 bases are shared with TRBD2. CDR3 length: 17 residues. The ends lost 2 bases at V and 0 bases at J; junction bases unmatched: 6. Germline CDR1 and CDR2: MGHRA and YSYEKL.

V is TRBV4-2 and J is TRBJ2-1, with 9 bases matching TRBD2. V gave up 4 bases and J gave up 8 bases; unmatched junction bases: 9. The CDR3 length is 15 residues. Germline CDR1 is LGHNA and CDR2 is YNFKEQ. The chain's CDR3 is CASSRGTSNLHEQFF. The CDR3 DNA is TGTGCCAGCAGCCGAGGGACTAGCAACCTCCATGAGCAGTTCTTC.

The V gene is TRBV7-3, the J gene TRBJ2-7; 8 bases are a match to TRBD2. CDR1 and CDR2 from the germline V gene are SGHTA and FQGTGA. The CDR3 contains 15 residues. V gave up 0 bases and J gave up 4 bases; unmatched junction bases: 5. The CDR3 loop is CASSLTSGSTYEQYF. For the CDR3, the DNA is TGTGCCAGCAGCTTAACAAGCGGGAGTACGTACGAGCAGTACTTC.